This T cell receptor beta chain was retrieved from a study of T cells in Graves' hyperthyroidism and ophthalmopathy. Study summary: Peripheral blood was obtained at initial diagnosis, preceding any treatment.

Only a few counts were recorded for this clonotype. No antigen is known for it. For ophthalmopathy patients, the Clinical Activity Score was at least 3 and the NOSPECS grade at least 4; duration was under 3 months. The V gene's germline CDR1 is SGHNT and CDR2 YYREEE (reference sequence). With 0 bases removed from V and 5 bases from J, the gap between germline ends came to 13 bases. The CDR3 extends over 15 amino acids. Whole-study results and caveats: Model predictions of ophthalmopathy came a median around 6.5 months before onset. From stable hyperthyroidism, ophthalmopathy was set apart by a 13 V-J model.

TCR beta CDR3 region amplification was performed from RNA transcripts. First-round RT-PCR of the TCR CDR3 relied on the HTBI primer set. TCRdb reprocessed the multiplex PCR reads via MiXCR and lists one record per CDR3 protein. Of approximately 410,000 distinct CDR3 sequences listed, around 15% are singletons. The sample comprised blood. V and J are TRBV5-4 and TRBJ2-3; D gene ambiguous. The clonotype originates from a man aged 18 to 30 with Graves' ophthalmopathy. The DNA of the CDR3 is TGTGCCAGCAGCTTGGATTCCAGGAATCTAGATACGCAGTATTTT. This codes for CASSLDSRNLDTQYF.